This record concerns one TCR beta chain sequence. Its target is not known. Per the germline V gene, CDR1 is SNHLY and CDR2 is FYNNEI. CDR3 size: 14 residues. J was trimmed by 4 bases and V by 5 bases; bases with no gene match: 4. Profiled with immunoSEQ multiplex PCR; TCRdb holds only in-frame clones, not every one. The profile covers under 1,100,000 clones, with roughly 70% appearing a single time and roughly 1.5% taken by the ten largest. The data originate from a study of shared clonotypes between healthy human individuals. Study details: Each donor's CD4 naive and CD4 memory cells filled three plates apiece, CD8 naive two, and CD8 memory one. Whole-study results and caveats: In general, naive subsets displayed greater estimated richness than memory subsets did. Roughly 5% of naive CD4 clonotypes were shared across a few donors.

The chain recombines TRBV2 with TRBJ1-2; TRBD1 agrees at 10 bases. The sequence came from a man aged 18-30 years in good health. Sequenced sample: memory CD4+ T cells sorted from blood. The subset here: CD45RA-negative fraction. The CDR3: CASSRDRGSYGYTF. The CDR3 DNA sequence: TGTGCCAGCAGTCGGGACAGGGGATCCTATGGCTACACCTTC.